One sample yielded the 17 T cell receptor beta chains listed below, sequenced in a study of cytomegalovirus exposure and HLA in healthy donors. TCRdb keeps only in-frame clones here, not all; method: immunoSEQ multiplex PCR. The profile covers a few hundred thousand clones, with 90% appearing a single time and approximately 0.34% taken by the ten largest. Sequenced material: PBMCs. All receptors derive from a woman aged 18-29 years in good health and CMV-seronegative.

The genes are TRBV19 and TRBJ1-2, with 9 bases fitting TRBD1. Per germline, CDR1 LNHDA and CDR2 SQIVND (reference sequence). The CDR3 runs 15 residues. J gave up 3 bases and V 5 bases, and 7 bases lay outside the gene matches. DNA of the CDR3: TGTGCCAGTAGTCCCGGGACAGGGTTTGACTATGGCTACACCTTC. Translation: CASSPGTGFDYGYTF.

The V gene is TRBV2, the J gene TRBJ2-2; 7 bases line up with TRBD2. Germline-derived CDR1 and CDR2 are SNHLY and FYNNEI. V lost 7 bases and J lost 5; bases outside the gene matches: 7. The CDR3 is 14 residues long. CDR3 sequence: CASMGWEGTGELFF. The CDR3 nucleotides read TGTGCCAGCATGGGTTGGGAGGGGACCGGGGAGCTGTTTTTT.

The CDR3 loop reads CASSFDPRETQYF. DNA for the CDR3: TGCGCCAGCAGCTTTGATCCCAGGGAGACCCAGTACTTC. The chain recombines TRBV5-1 with TRBJ2-5; D uncertain. Between the trimmed V and J ends, which lost 2 bases and 5 bases, there was a span of 10 bases. This CDR3 is 13 amino acids long. Germline-derived CDR1 and CDR2 are SGHRS and YFSETQ.

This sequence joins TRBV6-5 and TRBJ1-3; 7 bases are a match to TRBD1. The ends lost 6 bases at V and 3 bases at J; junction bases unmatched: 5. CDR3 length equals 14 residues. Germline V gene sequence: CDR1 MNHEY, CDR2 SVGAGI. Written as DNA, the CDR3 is TGTGCCAGCAGGCCCGGGACAGATGGAAACACCATATATTTT. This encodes CASRPGTDGNTIYF.

The CDR3 DNA reads as TGTGCCAGCAGCGGACTAGCTGGGGAGACCCAGTACTTC. Its protein is CASSGLAGETQYF. V gene TRBV7-2 combines with J gene TRBJ2-5; 8 bases agree with TRBD2. This CDR3 spans 13 amino acids. From germline, CDR1 is SGHTA and CDR2 FQGNSA. J lost 5 bases, V lost 5 bases, and 4 bases had no gene match.

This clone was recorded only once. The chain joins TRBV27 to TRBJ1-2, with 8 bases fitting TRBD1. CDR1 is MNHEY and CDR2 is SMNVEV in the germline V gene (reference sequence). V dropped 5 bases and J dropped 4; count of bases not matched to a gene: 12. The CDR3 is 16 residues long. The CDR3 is CASSASTGDRSYGYTF. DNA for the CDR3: TGTGCCAGCAGTGCTTCGACAGGGGATCGCAGCTATGGCTACACCTTC.

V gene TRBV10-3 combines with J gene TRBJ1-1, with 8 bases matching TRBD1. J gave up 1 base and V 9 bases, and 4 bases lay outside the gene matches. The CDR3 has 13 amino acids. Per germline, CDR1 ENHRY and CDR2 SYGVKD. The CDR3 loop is CAIGQGSNTEAFF. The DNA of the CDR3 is TGTGCCATTGGACAGGGTTCGAACACTGAAGCTTTCTTT.

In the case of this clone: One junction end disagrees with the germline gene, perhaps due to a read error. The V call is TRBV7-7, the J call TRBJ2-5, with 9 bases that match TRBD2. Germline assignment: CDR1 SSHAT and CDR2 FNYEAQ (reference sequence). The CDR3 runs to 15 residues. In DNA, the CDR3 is TGTGCTAGCAGCGCGGGGGGGCAGTTACAAGAGACCCAGTACTTC. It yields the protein CASSAGGQLQETQYF.

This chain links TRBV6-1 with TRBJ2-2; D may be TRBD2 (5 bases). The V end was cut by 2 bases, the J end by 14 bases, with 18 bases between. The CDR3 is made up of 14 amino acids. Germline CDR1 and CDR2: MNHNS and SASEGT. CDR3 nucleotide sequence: TGTGCCAGCAGTGAATTGGTGTCCCGGGGAGTCCTGTTTTTT. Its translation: CASSELVSRGVLFF.

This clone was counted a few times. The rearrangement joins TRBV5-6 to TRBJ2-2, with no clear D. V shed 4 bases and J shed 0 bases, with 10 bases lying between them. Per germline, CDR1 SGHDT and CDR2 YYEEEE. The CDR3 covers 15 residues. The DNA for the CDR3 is TGTGCCAGCAGCCTGCCGACTCCGAACACCGGGGAGCTGTTTTTT. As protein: CASSLPTPNTGELFF.

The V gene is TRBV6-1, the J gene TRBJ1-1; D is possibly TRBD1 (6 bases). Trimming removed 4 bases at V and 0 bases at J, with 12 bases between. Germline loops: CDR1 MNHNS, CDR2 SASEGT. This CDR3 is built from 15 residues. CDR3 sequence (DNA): TGTGCCAGCAGTGTTCCGGGACAAGTGAACACTGAAGCTTTCTTT. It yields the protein CASSVPGQVNTEAFF.

CDR3 region: CASSLSGAPNSPLHF. The CDR3, as DNA: TGCGCCAGCAGCTTGAGTGGGGCCCCCAATTCACCCCTCCACTTT. The chain combines TRBV5-1 with TRBJ1-6, with D perhaps TRBD1 (5 bases). Trimming stripped 1 base from V and 7 bases from J, with 12 bases between. CDR3 size: 15 residues. In germline, CDR1 is SGHRS, CDR2 YFSETQ. Based on the CDR3 plus reference TRBV5-1 and TRBJ1-6, the full variable domain is KAGVTQTPRYLIKTRGQQVTLSCSPISGHRSVSWYQQTPGQGLQFLFEYFSETQRNKGNFPGRFSGRQFSNSRSEMNVSTLELGDSALYLCASSLSGAPNSPLHFGNGTRLTVT.

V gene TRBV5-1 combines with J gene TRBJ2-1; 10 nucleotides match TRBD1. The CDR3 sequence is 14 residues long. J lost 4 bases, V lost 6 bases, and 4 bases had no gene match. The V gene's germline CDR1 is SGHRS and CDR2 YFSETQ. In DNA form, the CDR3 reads TGCGCCAGCACAGGGGACAGGGGATACAATGAGCAGTTCTTC. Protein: CASTGDRGYNEQFF.

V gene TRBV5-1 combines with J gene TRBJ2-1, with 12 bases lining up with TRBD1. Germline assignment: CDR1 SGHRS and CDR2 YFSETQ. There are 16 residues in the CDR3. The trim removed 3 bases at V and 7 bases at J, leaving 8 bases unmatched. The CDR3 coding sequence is TGCGCCAGCAGCTCCACCGGGACAGGGGGCTCAAATGAGCAGTTCTTC. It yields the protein CASSSTGTGGSNEQFF.

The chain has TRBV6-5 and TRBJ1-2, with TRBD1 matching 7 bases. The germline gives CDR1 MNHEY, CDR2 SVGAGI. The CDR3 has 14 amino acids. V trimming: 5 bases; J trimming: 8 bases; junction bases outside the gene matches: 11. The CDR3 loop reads CASSPQGKAGGYTF. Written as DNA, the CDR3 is TGTGCCAGCAGTCCACAGGGGAAAGCGGGCGGCTACACCTTC.

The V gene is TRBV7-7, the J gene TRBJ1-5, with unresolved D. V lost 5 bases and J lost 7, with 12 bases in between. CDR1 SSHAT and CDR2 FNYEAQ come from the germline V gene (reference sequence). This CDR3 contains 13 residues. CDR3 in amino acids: CASSLNLKQPQHF. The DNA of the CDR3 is TGTGCCAGCAGCCTAAATCTCAAGCAGCCCCAGCATTTT.

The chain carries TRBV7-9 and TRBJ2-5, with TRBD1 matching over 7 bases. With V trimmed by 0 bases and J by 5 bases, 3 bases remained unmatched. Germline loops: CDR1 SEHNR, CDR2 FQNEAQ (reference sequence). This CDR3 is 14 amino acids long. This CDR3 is CASSLAGGDETQYF. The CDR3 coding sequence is TGTGCCAGCAGCTTAGCAGGGGGCGATGAGACCCAGTACTTC. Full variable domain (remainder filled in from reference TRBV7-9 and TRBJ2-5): DTGVSQNPRHKITKRGQNVTFRCDPISEHNRLYWYRQTLGQGPEFLTYFQNEAQLEKSRLLSDRFSAERPKGSFSTLEIQRTEQGDSAMYLCASSLAGGDETQYFGPGTRLLVL.